Each of the 14 T cell receptor beta chains below was sequenced from the same sample in a study of blood T cell repertoires in COVID-19. The repertoire was sequenced with immunoSEQ multiplex PCR; TCRdb's copy has only in-frame clones and lacks some. The sample shows 110,000 or so clones, 81% of them seen only once. The sequencing input was peripheral blood. Receptors originate from a woman aged 70-85 years with acute or convalescent COVID-19.

The V gene is TRBV2, the J gene TRBJ1-4; 7 positions agree with TRBD1. After removal of 4 bases from V and 7 bases from J, the junction contained 9 bases not matched to a gene. The CDR3 contains 15 residues. Germline CDR1 and CDR2: SNHLY and FYNNEI. Written as DNA, the CDR3 is TGTGCCAGCAGTGTCCTAGGGGGCCAGGGTGAAAAACTGTTTTTT. Translated: CASSVLGGQGEKLFF. Based on the CDR3 plus reference TRBV2 and TRBJ1-4, the full variable domain is EPEVTQTPSHQVTQMGQEVILRCVPISNHLYFYWYRQILGQKVEFLVSFYNNEISEKSEIFDDQFSVERPDGSNFTLKIRSTKLEDSAMYFCASSVLGGQGEKLFFGSGTQLSVL.

The chain carries TRBV2 and TRBJ2-1, with unresolved D. Germline V CDR1 and CDR2: SNHLY, FYNNEI. Between the trimmed V and J ends, which lost 3 bases and 4 bases, there was a span of 7 bases. This CDR3 is 13 amino acids long. The chain's CDR3 is CASSDWAYNEQFF. CDR3 bases: TGTGCCAGCAGTGACTGGGCTTACAATGAGCAGTTCTTC. The full variable domain, rest sourced from reference TRBV2 and TRBJ2-1, is EPEVTQTPSHQVTQMGQEVILRCVPISNHLYFYWYRQILGQKVEFLVSFYNNEISEKSEIFDDQFSVERPDGSNFTLKIRSTKLEDSAMYFCASSDWAYNEQFFGPGTRLTVL.

The rearrangement joins TRBV28 to TRBJ2-1; 9 bases are shared with TRBD1. CDR1 MDHEN and CDR2 SYDVKM come from the germline V gene. V shed 6 bases and J 1 base; nucleotides not matched to a gene: 7. CDR3 size: 16 residues. CDR3 residues: CASRPGTGYSYNEQFF. The CDR3 DNA is TGTGCCAGCAGACCCGGGACAGGGTATTCCTACAATGAGCAGTTCTTC.

V gene TRBV19 combines with J gene TRBJ1-2; 8 nucleotides align to TRBD1. Germline V gene data show CDR1 as LNHDA and CDR2 as SQIVND (reference sequence). CDR3 size: 18 residues. V lost 6 bases, J lost 2 bases, and 17 bases stayed unmatched. CDR3 DNA sequence: TGTGCCAGTAGCTCCAACCCGGGCAGGGGGCCCTTAAACTATGGCTACACCTTC. Residues: CASSSNPGRGPLNYGYTF.

The chain employs TRBV6-6 and TRBJ2-1; 9 bases fit TRBD2. This CDR3 has 16 amino acids. Germline CDR1 and CDR2: MNHNY and SVGAGI (reference sequence). V lost 2 bases to trimming and J lost 1 base; unmatched junction nucleotides: 3. CDR3 protein: CASSYPAGGSYNEQFF. In DNA, the CDR3 is TGTGCCAGCAGTTACCCAGCGGGAGGTTCCTACAATGAGCAGTTCTTC.

This rearrangement joins TRBV11-2 to TRBJ1-1; D might be TRBD1 (5 bases). Germline V gene lookup returns CDR1 SGHAT and CDR2 FQNNGV. Deletions cut 6 bases from V and 5 bases from J, with 13 bases between. There are 13 residues in the CDR3. CDR3 in amino acids: CASSLNQGTEAFF. As DNA, the CDR3 is TGTGCCAGCAGTTTGAACCAGGGAACTGAAGCTTTCTTT.

J is TRBJ2-7 and V is TRBV30, with 10 bases fitting TRBD1. This CDR3 has 16 amino acids. V was pared by 1 base and J by 1 base, with 7 bases of the junction left unmatched. CDR1 GTSNPN and CDR2 SVGIG come from the germline V gene (reference sequence). The CDR3: CAWSGVSDRGSYEQYF. CDR3 bases: TGTGCCTGGAGTGGAGTCTCGGACAGGGGGTCCTACGAGCAGTACTTC.

Regarding this clone: At one end the junction does not follow the germline gene, possibly because of a read error. The V call is TRBV7-2, the J call TRBJ2-7, with D possibly being TRBD1 (5 bases). There are 11 residues in the CDR3. The germline V gene has CDR1 SGHTA and CDR2 FQGNSA. The CDR3: CASSLGQLLHF. The CDR3 DNA is TGTGCCAGCAGCTTAGGACAGCTGCTGCACTTC.

This rearrangement joins TRBV18 to TRBJ2-7; no reliable D call. Germline V gene sequence: CDR1 KGHSH, CDR2 LQKENI. The CDR3 totals 14 residues. V lost 0 bases to trimming and J lost 2 bases, with 8 bases between them. CDR3 bases: TGTGCCAGCTCACCACCGGTCCAGACCTACGAGCAGTACTTC. Residues: CASSPPVQTYEQYF.

The chain couples TRBV9 to TRBJ2-2; D is possibly TRBD2 (6 bases). The V gene's germline CDR1 is SGDLS and CDR2 YYNGEE. CDR3 length: 16 amino acids. V was shortened by 4 bases and J by 0 bases, with 13 bases between the two germline ends. CDR3 protein: CASSPVGGSNTGELFF. In DNA form, the CDR3 reads TGTGCCAGCAGCCCAGTGGGGGGTTCGAACACCGGGGAGCTGTTTTTT.

This clone was seen a few times. The gene calls are TRBV6-6 and TRBJ1-2; a possible D gene is TRBD1 (6 bases). The CDR3 length is 17 residues. Trimming stripped 5 bases from V and 0 bases from J, with 19 bases between. The germline CDR1 and CDR2 sequences are MNHNY and SVGAGI (reference sequence). The CDR3 coding sequence is TGTGCCAGCAGTCGGGGGGCAGGGCCAACCGCTAACTATGGCTACACCTTC. This translates into CASSRGAGPTANYGYTF.

The chain uses TRBV5-4 and TRBJ2-5; weak D call: TRBD2 (5 bases). Germline V lookup: CDR1 SGHNT, CDR2 YYREEE (reference sequence). CDR3 size: 13 residues. The V gene lost 4 bases and the J gene lost 5 bases, with 12 bases spanning the gap. CDR3 DNA: TGTGCCAGCAGCCCACGAACGGGGGAGACCCAGTACTTC. This sequence encodes CASSPRTGETQYF. The full variable domain, with the rest looked up from reference TRBV5-4 and TRBJ2-5, is ETGVTQSPTHLIKTRGQQVTLRCSSQSGHNTVSWYQQALGQGPQFIFQYYREEENGRGNFPPRFSGLQFPNYSSELNVNALELDDSALYLCASSPRTGETQYFGPGTRLLVL.

This chain joins TRBV28 and TRBJ2-1; unclear D gene. The V and J ends lost 9 bases and 0 bases respectively, with 15 bases between them. The germline V gene has CDR1 MDHEN and CDR2 SYDVKM. The CDR3 sequence is 15 residues long. CDR3 sequence (DNA): TGTGCCAGTCATCGCGTTCCGAGCTCCTACAATGAGCAGTTCTTC. This codes for CASHRVPSSYNEQFF.

The V gene is TRBV11-1, the J gene TRBJ2-5; 8 nucleotides match TRBD2. The V and J ends lost 3 bases and 1 base, in that order; junction bases with no gene match: 7. The germline V gene encodes CDR1 SGHAT and CDR2 FQDESV (reference sequence). This CDR3 contains 16 residues. CDR3 sequence reads: CASSFSSGFAQETQYF. The CDR3 region has the DNA TGTGCCAGCAGCTTCTCTAGCGGGTTTGCCCAAGAGACCCAGTACTTC.